Shown below are 26 T cell receptor beta chains from a single sample sequenced in a study of T-cell memory formation after mild COVID-19. MiXCR, applied by TCRdb to the 5' RACE reads, yields one record per CDR3 protein. The sample lists around 190,000 distinct CDR3 sequences; around 20% were seen once. Sequenced input: PBMCs or a T cell subset sorted from them (not recorded which). The receptors were gathered from a man aged 18 to 29 who had mild COVID-19 (a few samples of this study predate the infection). Cell type and time point are not known.

In its sample, this clonotype was seen a few times. This chain uses TRBV7-9 with TRBJ1-2; D ambiguous. The V end lost 2 bases, the J end lost 2 bases, and 9 bases lay between the germline ends. The germline gives CDR1 SEHNR, CDR2 FQNEAQ (reference sequence). The CDR3 spans 14 residues. The CDR3 region is CASSLKGRNYGYTF. The CDR3 DNA follows: TGTGCCAGCAGCTTAAAGGGCCGGAACTATGGCTACACCTTC.

CDR3 amino acids: CASSSAGTDTIGQYV. In DNA, the CDR3 is TGTGCCAGCAGTTCCGCCGGGACGGATACTATCGGGCAGTACGTC. V is TRBV6-6 and J is TRBJ2-7; D possibly uses TRBD1 or TRBD2 (5 bases each). The germline V gene has CDR1 MNHNY and CDR2 SVGAGI (reference sequence). The germline V and J ends were trimmed by 4 bases and 9 bases, with 22 bases remaining between them. The CDR3 length is 15 residues.

V gene TRBV6-1 combines with J gene TRBJ2-5; possibly TRBD2 for D (6 bases). The CDR3 loop spans 14 amino acids. Germline CDR1 reads MNHNS; CDR2 reads SASEGT. V lost 1 base and J 5 bases, leaving 11 bases between the germline ends. The CDR3 region has the DNA TGTGCCAGCAGTGAAGGGTGGGGAGGCGAGACCCAGTACTTC. Residues: CASSEGWGGETQYF.

The CDR3 protein is CASSLFLWESGYTF. As DNA, the CDR3 is TGTGCCAGCAGCTTATTTTTATGGGAGAGTGGCTACACCTTC. The rearrangement links TRBV7-2 to TRBJ1-2; D unresolved. CDR3 size: 14 residues. Trimming cost V 2 bases and J 7 bases, with 14 bases left between them. Germline CDR1 reads SGHTA; CDR2 reads FQGNSA.

The rearrangement uses TRBV20-1 and TRBJ2-3, with a tentative D call TRBD1 (6 bases). The CDR3 has 16 amino acids. Between the trimmed V and J ends, which lost 1 base and 6 bases, there was a span of 20 bases. Germline V lookup: CDR1 DFQATT, CDR2 SNEGSKA (reference sequence). The CDR3 loop is CSARGGGNSYYDTQYF. As DNA, the CDR3 is TGCAGTGCTAGAGGAGGGGGTAACTCATACTATGATACGCAGTATTTT.

This clonotype has at least ten counts. The V and J genes are TRBV10-3 and TRBJ2-3; a weak D match, TRBD2 (6 bases). CDR1 and CDR2 (germline): ENHRY, SYGVKD. V was trimmed by 0 bases and J by 3 bases, leaving 7 bases between them. The CDR3 sequence is 14 residues long. The DNA of the CDR3 is TGTGCCATCAGTGAGTCCGGGGGAACAGATACGCAGTATTTT. Its protein is CAISESGGTDTQYF.

This clonotype showed up just a few times. DNA for the CDR3: TGTGCCACCAGTGGGGGGACTGGAAACACCATATATTTT. Residues: CATSGGTGNTIYF. The rearrangement uses TRBV24-1 and TRBJ1-3, with D tentatively TRBD1 (5 bases). Deletions cut 5 bases from V and 2 bases from J, with 6 bases between. CDR1 KGHDR and CDR2 SFDVKD come from the germline V gene. The CDR3 runs 13 residues.

The chain joins TRBV7-9 to TRBJ2-3; 10 bases map to TRBD2. With 1 base clipped from V and 1 base from J, the junction kept 2 bases outside the gene matches. CDR3 size: 16 residues. From germline, CDR1 is SEHNR and CDR2 FQNEAQ (reference sequence). This chain's CDR3 is CASSLVAGGRTDTQYF. CDR3 nucleotides: TGTGCCAGCAGCTTAGTAGCGGGGGGTCGCACAGATACGCAGTATTTT. Full variable domain (missing parts from reference TRBV7-9 and TRBJ2-3): DTGVSQNPRHKITKRGQNVTFRCDPISEHNRLYWYRQTLGQGPEFLTYFQNEAQLEKSRLLSDRFSAERPKGSFSTLEIQRTEQGDSAMYLCASSLVAGGRTDTQYFGPGTRLTVL.

The chain combines TRBV7-2 with TRBJ2-2; D is undetermined. The CDR3 extends over 13 amino acids. The V gene lost 8 bases and the J gene lost 3 bases, with 10 bases spanning the gap. Germline CDR1 reads SGHTA; CDR2 reads FQGNSA. The CDR3 DNA follows: TGTGCCAGCCGCCGTCGGGACACCGGGGAGCTGTTTTTT. It is translated as CASRRRDTGELFF.

The J gene is TRBJ2-3, the V gene TRBV11-2; possibly TRBD2 for D (6 bases). V lost 4 bases, J lost 2 bases, and 10 bases lay in between. CDR3 size: 14 residues. Germline CDR1 is SGHAT and CDR2 is FQNNGV. The CDR3 loop is CASSSLALTDTQYF. Here the CDR3 DNA reads TGTGCCAGCAGCTCTCTAGCGCTCACAGATACGCAGTATTTT.

The table lists this clonotype with many counts. The rearrangement uses TRBV7-2 and TRBJ2-1, with 8 bases that match TRBD2. Per germline, CDR1 SGHTA and CDR2 FQGNSA. J gave up 9 bases and V 1 base, and 5 bases lay outside the gene matches. This CDR3 spans 14 amino acids. The CDR3 region has the DNA TGTGCCAGCAGCTTAGGGGCGGGGGGTAGTGAGCAGTTCTTC. It codes for CASSLGAGGSEQFF.

J is TRBJ1-1 and V is TRBV7-9, with 7 nucleotides matching TRBD1. V was pared by 7 bases and J by 5 bases, with 10 bases of the junction left unmatched. The CDR3 runs 14 residues. The germline V gene encodes CDR1 SEHNR and CDR2 FQNEAQ (reference sequence). CDR3: CASIARQGKTEAFF. CDR3 nucleotide sequence: TGTGCCAGCATCGCAAGACAGGGTAAAACTGAAGCTTTCTTT.

The genes are TRBV5-5 and TRBJ1-3; no reliable D call. From germline, CDR1 is SGHKS and CDR2 YYEKEE (reference sequence). V was pared by 1 base and J by 0 bases, with 8 bases between. The length of the CDR3 is 15 residues. DNA for the CDR3: TGTGCCAGCAGCTTGACCCCGGCCTCTGGAAACACCATATATTTT. It specifies CASSLTPASGNTIYF.

The chain recombines TRBV5-1 with TRBJ2-1, with D possibly being TRBD1 (5 bases). V shed 3 bases and J shed 7 bases, with 14 bases lying between them. The CDR3 runs to 14 residues. Germline-derived CDR1 and CDR2 are SGHRS and YFSETQ. The CDR3 DNA sequence: TGCGCCAGCAGCTCCCTAGGGGCGCAGAATGAGCAGTTCTTC. Translating it yields CASSSLGAQNEQFF. Using reference TRBV5-1 and TRBJ2-1 for the parts outside the CDR3, the full variable domain is KAGVTQTPRYLIKTRGQQVTLSCSPISGHRSVSWYQQTPGQGLQFLFEYFSETQRNKGNFPGRFSGRQFSNSRSEMNVSTLELGDSALYLCASSSLGAQNEQFFGPGTRLTVL.

V gene TRBV5-1 combines with J gene TRBJ1-2; possibly TRBD1 for D (5 bases). The germline V and J ends were trimmed by 3 bases and 7 bases, with 19 bases remaining between them. The CDR3 consists of 15 residues. Germline V gives CDR1 SGHRS, CDR2 YFSETQ. Here the CDR3 reads CASSSAGTDGRGYTF. As DNA, the CDR3 is TGCGCCAGCAGCTCCGCCGGGACGGATGGACGTGGCTACACCTTC.

This clonotype was seen a few times. The chain has TRBV6-2 or TRBV6-3 and TRBJ2-4, with TRBD2 matching 7 bases. The J segment lost 7 bases and the V segment lost 7 bases, leaving 7 bases of the junction unmatched. CDR1 and CDR2 from the germline V gene are MNHEY and SVGEGT. The CDR3 contains 13 residues. CDR3 region: CASNDGEGNIQYF. DNA for the CDR3: TGTGCCAGCAACGACGGGGAGGGTAACATTCAGTACTTC.

A few counts support this clonotype. The chain has TRBV25-1 and TRBJ2-5, with D hard to call. The CDR3 has 12 amino acids. Germline CDR1 MGHDK, CDR2 SYGVNS. Deletions cut 1 base from V and 7 bases from J, with 7 bases between. The CDR3 is CASSELSSTQYF. CDR3 coding DNA: TGTGCCAGCAGTGAATTATCCTCGACCCAGTACTTC.

There are a few counts of this clonotype. The chain couples TRBV7-2 to TRBJ2-5; 11 bases are a match to TRBD2. The J segment lost 6 bases and the V segment lost 6 bases, leaving 12 bases of the junction unmatched. Per the germline V gene, CDR1 is SGHTA and CDR2 is FQGNSA. The CDR3 sequence is 16 residues long. DNA of the CDR3: TGTGCCAGCAGTCCCTTCGCGCTAGCGGGGGGACAGACCCAGTACTTC. Its protein is CASSPFALAGGQTQYF.

The chain is built from TRBV5-4 and TRBJ2-7; 7 bases are shared with TRBD1. Germline-derived CDR1 and CDR2 are SGHNT and YYREEE (reference sequence). J was trimmed by 3 bases and V by 2 bases; bases with no gene match: 5. The CDR3 is 14 residues long. CDR3 residues: CASSLRGQDYEQYV. The CDR3 DNA is TGTGCCAGCAGCTTAAGAGGACAGGACTACGAGCAGTACGTC.

This clonotype has only a few counts. This sequence joins TRBV6-4 and TRBJ2-3, with D possibly being TRBD1 or TRBD2 (6 bases each). The CDR3 has 16 residues. V shed 5 bases and J shed 1 base, with 16 bases lying between them. Germline CDR1 and CDR2: MRHNA and SNTAGT. Here the CDR3 reads CASSHEGGPGTDTQYF. The DNA of the CDR3 is TGTGCCAGCAGTCATGAGGGGGGACCTGGCACAGATACGCAGTATTTT.

This clonotype was picked up one time. This chain connects TRBV20-1 to TRBJ2-2, with D perhaps matching TRBD1 (5 bases). Per the germline V gene, CDR1 is DFQATT and CDR2 is SNEGSKA (reference sequence). V gave up 5 bases and J gave up 3 bases, with 13 bases separating them. The CDR3 runs to 14 residues. The CDR3 reads CSAGPGHHTGELFF. DNA of the CDR3: TGCAGTGCTGGGCCAGGGCACCACACCGGGGAGCTGTTTTTT.

This clonotype was found a few times. The chain carries TRBV20-1 and TRBJ1-2; no firm D call. This CDR3 contains 13 residues. Germline CDR1 reads DFQATT; CDR2 reads SNEGSKA (reference sequence). Trimming removed 0 bases at V and 11 bases at J, with 16 bases between. CDR3 sequence reads: CSARDPEKEGYTF. The CDR3 DNA is TGCAGTGCTAGAGATCCCGAAAAAGAAGGATACACCTTC.

This chain links TRBV20-1 with TRBJ2-5, with TRBD1 identical over 8 bases. There are 17 residues in the CDR3. Germline assignment: CDR1 DFQATT and CDR2 SNEGSKA (reference sequence). V shed 5 bases and J 2 bases; nucleotides not matched to a gene: 16. CDR3 bases: TGCAGTGCTTGGTCCCTCGACAGGGGAGATGGGCAAGAGACCCAGTACTTC. Translation: CSAWSLDRGDGQETQYF.

This clonotype came up a few times. The chain employs TRBV20-1 and TRBJ1-6; 7 positions match TRBD1. The J segment lost 0 bases and the V segment lost 6 bases, leaving 8 bases of the junction unmatched. Germline V gene sequence: CDR1 DFQATT, CDR2 SNEGSKA (reference sequence). CDR3 size: 16 residues. CDR3 region: CSAQDRQSSYNSPLHF. Written as DNA, the CDR3 is TGCAGTGCACAGGACAGGCAAAGCTCCTATAATTCACCCCTCCACTTT.

The rearrangement uses TRBV6-6 and TRBJ1-2; 9 bases align to TRBD1. J gave up 7 bases and V 5 bases, and 8 bases lay outside the gene matches. CDR3 length: 14 amino acids. Looked up from germline, CDR1 is MNHNY and CDR2 is SVGAGI (reference sequence). CDR3 amino acids: CASSRPGQGFGYTF. The CDR3 coding sequence is TGTGCCAGCAGTCGACCGGGACAGGGTTTTGGCTACACCTTC.

This chain joins TRBV7-2 and TRBJ1-4; no definite D call. V was shortened by 1 base and J by 6 bases, with 9 bases between the two germline ends. The CDR3 extends over 14 amino acids. CDR1 and CDR2 from the germline V gene are SGHTA and FQGNSA. CDR3 nucleotide sequence: TGTGCCAGCAGCTTAGGGTACGGAGATGAAAAACTGTTTTTT. Translation: CASSLGYGDEKLFF.